The 27 T cell receptor beta chains below all came from one sample that was sequenced in a study of T cell repertoires in cytomegalovirus infection. TCRdb reanalysed the reads using MiXCR and keeps one entry per CDR3 protein. Of about 360,000 distinct CDR3 sequences in the sample, approximately 18% are singletons; the top ten hold 8.7%. The sequenced sample consisted of PBMCs. The receptor set was obtained from a human donor in good health (CMV status not recorded). Some clones in this sample may be carry-over from other donors' samples.

There are a few counts of this clonotype. The chain joins TRBV14 to TRBJ2-3; no clear D gene. Trimming took off 4 bases at V and 3 bases at J, with 11 bases between the two ends. The germline V gene has CDR1 SGHDN and CDR2 FVKESK. CDR3 size: 14 residues. The CDR3 here is CASSPLQLTDTQYF. CDR3 bases: TGTGCCAGCAGCCCGTTACAGCTGACAGATACGCAGTATTTT.

This clonotype occurred many times. V usage is TRBV10-3 and J usage is TRBJ2-2; D unresolved. The V gene lost 2 bases and the J gene lost 5 bases, with 18 bases spanning the gap. The V gene's germline CDR1 is ENHRY and CDR2 SYGVKD. The CDR3 length is 17 residues. The CDR3 nucleotides are TGTGCCATCAGTGAGCCAACAAGACCCACAGAGACCGGGGAGCTGTTTTTT. Its protein product is CAISEPTRPTETGELFF.

This clonotype was seen repeatedly, ten times or more. The V gene is TRBV6-6, the J gene TRBJ1-5; D unresolved. Between the trimmed V and J ends, which lost 2 bases and 5 bases, there was a span of 7 bases. Germline values: CDR1 MNHNY, CDR2 SVGAGI (reference sequence). The CDR3 runs 13 residues. CDR3: CASSYQFYQPQHF. For the CDR3, the DNA is TGTGCCAGCAGTTACCAATTTTATCAGCCCCAGCATTTT.

This clonotype was seen at least ten times. The chain employs TRBV6-1 and TRBJ2-3; TRBD2 agrees at 8 bases. Germline V gene lookup returns CDR1 MNHNS and CDR2 SASEGT. V trimming: 6 bases; J trimming: 0 bases; junction bases outside the gene matches: 11. The length of the CDR3 is 17 residues. The CDR3 reads CASSPPLGRASTDTQYF. CDR3 nucleotides: TGTGCCAGCAGCCCTCCCCTCGGGAGGGCAAGCACAGATACGCAGTATTTT.

The chain couples TRBV27 to TRBJ2-7; TRBD2 aligns across 8 bases. Germline V gene data show CDR1 as MNHEY and CDR2 as SMNVEV (reference sequence). The CDR3 is made up of 15 amino acids. V was clipped by 3 bases and J by 2 bases; unmatched bases: 6. The CDR3 protein is CASSFVLAGTYEQYF. CDR3 bases: TGTGCCAGCAGTTTCGTTCTAGCGGGTACCTACGAGCAGTACTTC.

The chain carries TRBV12-3 or TRBV12-4 and TRBJ2-3; possible D gene TRBD1, 6 bases. This CDR3 is built from 13 residues. The germline V and J ends were trimmed by 8 bases and 5 bases, with 14 bases remaining between them. CDR3: CASPVGGLDTQYF. In nucleotides, the CDR3 is TGTGCCAGCCCCGTAGGGGGTCTAGATACGCAGTATTTT.

At least ten counts were recorded for this clonotype. The rearrangement uses TRBV5-5 and TRBJ2-1, with D uncertain. Trimming took 2 bases from V and 6 from J, leaving 12 bases between them. Germline V lookup: CDR1 SGHKS, CDR2 YYEKEE (reference sequence). The CDR3 length is 14 residues. In DNA, the CDR3 is TGTGCCAGCAGCTTCGCACCCACGGGCAATGAGCAGTTCTTC. It yields the protein CASSFAPTGNEQFF.

V is TRBV2 and J is TRBJ2-1; D is possibly TRBD2 (7 bases). Trimming cost V 1 base and J 7 bases, with 17 bases left between them. Germline loops: CDR1 SNHLY, CDR2 FYNNEI. This CDR3 has 16 amino acids. CDR3 residues: CASSEGGGRVGNEQFF. The CDR3 nucleotides read TGTGCCAGCAGTGAAGGGGGGGGGCGGGTCGGGAATGAGCAGTTCTTC.

V is TRBV6-2 or TRBV6-3 and J is TRBJ2-1, with 8 bases lining up with TRBD2. The CDR3 runs 14 residues. Looked up from germline, CDR1 is MNHEY and CDR2 is SVGEGT. V dropped 4 bases and J dropped 8; count of bases not matched to a gene: 7. The CDR3 spells CASSFAGGFHEQFF. CDR3 bases: TGTGCCAGCAGTTTTGCGGGAGGTTTCCATGAGCAGTTCTTC.

The chain joins TRBV7-8 to TRBJ2-3, with D possibly TRBD2 on 6 matching bases. Germline V gene lookup returns CDR1 SGHVS and CDR2 FQNEAQ. V lost 2 bases and J lost 2, with 8 bases in between. The CDR3 is made up of 14 amino acids. CDR3 amino acids: CASSLWDSTDTQYF. Here the CDR3 DNA reads TGTGCCAGCAGCTTATGGGACTCCACAGATACGCAGTATTTT.

The chain carries TRBV6-4 and TRBJ1-5, with D uncertain. Per germline, CDR1 MRHNA and CDR2 SNTAGT. The length of the CDR3 is 13 residues. V lost 4 bases and J lost 5, with 9 bases in between. The CDR3 here is CASSVDIYQPQHF. The CDR3 bases are TGTGCCAGCAGTGTGGATATTTATCAGCCCCAGCATTTT.

In its sample, this clonotype was seen a few times. The genes are TRBV20-1 and TRBJ2-5; 7 nucleotides line up with TRBD1. Germline CDR1 reads DFQATT; CDR2 reads SNEGSKA (reference sequence). Germline trimming cut 2 bases from V and 5 bases from J; bases unmatched to any gene: 5. The CDR3 length is 13 residues. This CDR3 is CSARKTGSETQYF. The CDR3 nucleotides read TGCAGTGCTAGAAAGACAGGGAGCGAGACCCAGTACTTC.

This clonotype occurred many times. The rearrangement joins TRBV19 to TRBJ2-1, with 7 bases lining up with TRBD1. Trimming at V came to 7 bases and at J to 6 bases, leaving 9 bases not matched to a gene. Germline assignment: CDR1 LNHDA and CDR2 SQIVND (reference sequence). The CDR3 runs to 14 residues. The CDR3 region has the DNA TGTGCCAGTACGTGGACAGGAGGAGGCAATGAGCAGTTCTTC. Encoded protein: CASTWTGGGNEQFF.

This clonotype was counted a single time. The chain joins TRBV5-1 to TRBJ1-2; possibly TRBD1 for D (6 bases). V lost 6 bases to trimming and J lost 2 bases, with 20 bases between them. The CDR3 consists of 16 residues. Germline CDR1 is SGHRS and CDR2 is YFSETQ. The CDR3 loop is CASNTAGQLNNYGYTF. The CDR3 nucleotides are TGCGCCAGCAACACCGCCGGACAGCTCAACAACTATGGCTACACCTTC. Looking up the rest from reference TRBV5-1 and TRBJ1-2 gives the full variable domain: KAGVTQTPRYLIKTRGQQVTLSCSPISGHRSVSWYQQTPGQGLQFLFEYFSETQRNKGNFPGRFSGRQFSNSRSEMNVSTLELGDSALYLCASNTAGQLNNYGYTFGSGTRLTVV.

This clonotype turned up a few times. This chain links TRBV20-1 with TRBJ2-5, with a weak D call TRBD2 (6 bases). CDR1 is DFQATT, CDR2 SNEGSKA, per germline (reference sequence). This CDR3 has 14 residues. The V and J ends lost 6 bases and 4 bases respectively, with 18 bases between them. The DNA of the CDR3 is TGCAGTGCCCCCACTAGCCAGGCAGGAGAGACCCAGTACTTC. Its translation is CSAPTSQAGETQYF.

DNA for the CDR3: TGTGCCAGCACCCTAACGGGGGGTGACATTCAGTACTTC. Amino acids: CASTLTGGDIQYF. The chain has TRBV5-5 and TRBJ2-4; TRBD2 matches 7 bases. V lost 6 bases, J lost 8 bases, and 8 bases stayed unmatched. The CDR3 extends over 13 amino acids. The germline CDR1 and CDR2 sequences are SGHKS and YYEKEE (reference sequence).

This clonotype has ten or more counts. The chain combines TRBV6-2 or TRBV6-3 with TRBJ1-2; D gene uncertain. This CDR3 has 13 amino acids. Germline CDR1 reads MNHEY; CDR2 reads SVGEGT. The V gene lost 2 bases and the J gene lost 4 bases, with 8 bases spanning the gap. The CDR3 DNA sequence: TGTGCCAGCAGTTACGGAAGGAGCTATGGCTACACCTTC. It encodes CASSYGRSYGYTF.

The chain is built from TRBV4-1 and TRBJ2-1, with D unresolved. The V and J ends lost 1 base and 5 bases respectively, with 9 bases between them. The CDR3 has 14 residues. CDR1 and CDR2 (germline): MGHRA, YSYEKL. The CDR3: CASSQVRFNNEQFF. In nucleotides, the CDR3 is TGCGCCAGCAGCCAAGTACGCTTCAACAATGAGCAGTTCTTC.

The rearrangement links TRBV29-1 to TRBJ2-3, with D perhaps being TRBD1 or TRBD2 (6 bases each). V gave up 4 bases and J gave up 2 bases, with 7 bases separating them. This CDR3 contains 12 residues. Germline V gives CDR1 SQVTM, CDR2 ANQGSEA. The CDR3 DNA is TGCAGCGTTGGGGGGGCCACAGATACGCAGTATTTT. It encodes CSVGGATDTQYF.

This clonotype was counted ten times or more. V gene TRBV6-2 or TRBV6-3 combines with J gene TRBJ1-1, with 7 bases aligning to TRBD1. V lost 5 bases and J lost 3; bases outside the gene matches: 15. The germline V gene has CDR1 MNHEY and CDR2 SVGEGT. The length of the CDR3 is 17 residues. CDR3 in DNA: TGTGCCAGCAGTCTCATGAGACAGGGATCAAGGTACACTGAAGCTTTCTTT. This codes for CASSLMRQGSRYTEAFF.

This sequence joins TRBV7-9 and TRBJ2-1; D call uncertain. CDR1 and CDR2 (germline): SEHNR, FQNEAQ (reference sequence). The CDR3 contains 13 residues. The V gene lost 1 base and the J gene lost 6 bases, with 7 bases spanning the gap. CDR3: CASSLGVSNEQFF. The CDR3 nucleotides are TGTGCCAGCAGCTTAGGCGTAAGCAATGAGCAGTTCTTC.

Only a few counts were recorded for this clonotype. This chain connects TRBV5-4 to TRBJ2-1; D is unresolved. The CDR3 is 15 residues long. V lost 2 bases, J lost 10 bases, and 19 bases lay in between. The germline V gene encodes CDR1 SGHNT and CDR2 YYREEE (reference sequence). CDR3 sequence: CASSFRLGLDWEQFF. For the CDR3, the DNA is TGTGCCAGCAGCTTCCGCCTCGGCCTAGATTGGGAGCAGTTCTTC.

Ten or more counts support this clonotype. The gene calls are TRBV12-3 or TRBV12-4 and TRBJ2-5, with 12 bases that match TRBD2. After removal of 8 bases from V and 5 bases from J, the junction contained 9 bases not matched to a gene. This CDR3 contains 15 residues. CDR3 loop: CASGTSGFDRETQYF. The CDR3 nucleotides are TGTGCCAGCGGGACTAGCGGGTTCGATAGGGAGACCCAGTACTTC.

This clonotype was seen at least ten times. V usage is TRBV7-2 and J usage is TRBJ2-2, with D possibly being TRBD1 (6 bases). Germline V gene data show CDR1 as SGHTA and CDR2 as FQGNSA. The V end lost 5 bases, the J end lost 5 bases, and 15 bases lay between the germline ends. This CDR3 comprises 15 residues. CDR3 residues: CASSRMGARTGELFF. CDR3 sequence (DNA): TGTGCCAGCAGCCGTATGGGGGCGCGGACCGGGGAGCTGTTTTTT.

This clonotype was detected a few times. This sequence joins TRBV20-1 and TRBJ2-3; 12 bases line up with TRBD2. This CDR3 spans 16 amino acids. Germline CDR1 reads DFQATT; CDR2 reads SNEGSKA (reference sequence). V gave up 2 bases and J gave up 4 bases; unmatched junction bases: 7. The CDR3 region has the DNA TGCAGTGCTAGACCCGGTCTAGCGGGAGGGCCAGATACGCAGTATTTT. This encodes CSARPGLAGGPDTQYF.

In this sample, this clonotype turned up a few times. The chain recombines TRBV2 with TRBJ2-3; 13 positions match TRBD2. The CDR3 is 16 amino acids. V was clipped by 6 bases and J by 6 bases; unmatched bases: 9. Germline assignment: CDR1 SNHLY and CDR2 FYNNEI. The CDR3 bases are TGTGCCAGCAGCGCAGGGACTAGCGGGATGGGGGATACGCAGTATTTT. Protein sequence: CASSAGTSGMGDTQYF.

This clonotype was seen more than once but under ten times. The chain couples TRBV11-2 to TRBJ2-5; D gene uncertain. V lost 0 bases and J lost 1, with 9 bases in between. Germline lookup yields CDR1 SGHAT and CDR2 FQNNGV. This CDR3 has 15 residues. CDR3 nucleotides: TGTGCCAGCAGCTTAGAACCCTACCTCCAAGAGACCCAGTACTTC. This translates into CASSLEPYLQETQYF.